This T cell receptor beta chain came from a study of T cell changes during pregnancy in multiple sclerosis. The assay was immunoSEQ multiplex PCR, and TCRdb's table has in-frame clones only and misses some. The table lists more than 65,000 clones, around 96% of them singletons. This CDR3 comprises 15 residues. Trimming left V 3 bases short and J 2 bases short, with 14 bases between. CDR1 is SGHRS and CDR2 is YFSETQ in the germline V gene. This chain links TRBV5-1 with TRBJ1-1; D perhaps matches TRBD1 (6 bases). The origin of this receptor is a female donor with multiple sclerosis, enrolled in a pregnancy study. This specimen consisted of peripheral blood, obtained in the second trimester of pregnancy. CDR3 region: CASSSEQGFNTEAFF. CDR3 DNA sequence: TGCGCCAGCAGCTCGGAGCAGGGGTTCAACACTGAAGCTTTCTTT.